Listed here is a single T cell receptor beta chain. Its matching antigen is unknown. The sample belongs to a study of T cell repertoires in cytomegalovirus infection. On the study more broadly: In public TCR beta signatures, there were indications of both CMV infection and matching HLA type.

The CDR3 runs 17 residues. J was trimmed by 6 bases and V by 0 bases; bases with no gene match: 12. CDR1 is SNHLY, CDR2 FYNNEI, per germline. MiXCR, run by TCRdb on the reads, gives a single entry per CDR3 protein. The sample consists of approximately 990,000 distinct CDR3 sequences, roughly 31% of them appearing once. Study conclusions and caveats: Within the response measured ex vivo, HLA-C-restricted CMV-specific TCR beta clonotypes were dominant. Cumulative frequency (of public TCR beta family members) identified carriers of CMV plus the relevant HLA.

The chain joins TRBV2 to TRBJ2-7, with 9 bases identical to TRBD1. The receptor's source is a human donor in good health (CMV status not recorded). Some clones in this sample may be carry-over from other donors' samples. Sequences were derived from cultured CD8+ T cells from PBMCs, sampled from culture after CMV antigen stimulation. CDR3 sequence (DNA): TGTGCCAGCAGTGAAGCGCAGAGGGACAGGGAAAAACTCGAGCAGTACTTC. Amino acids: CASSEAQRDREKLEQYF.